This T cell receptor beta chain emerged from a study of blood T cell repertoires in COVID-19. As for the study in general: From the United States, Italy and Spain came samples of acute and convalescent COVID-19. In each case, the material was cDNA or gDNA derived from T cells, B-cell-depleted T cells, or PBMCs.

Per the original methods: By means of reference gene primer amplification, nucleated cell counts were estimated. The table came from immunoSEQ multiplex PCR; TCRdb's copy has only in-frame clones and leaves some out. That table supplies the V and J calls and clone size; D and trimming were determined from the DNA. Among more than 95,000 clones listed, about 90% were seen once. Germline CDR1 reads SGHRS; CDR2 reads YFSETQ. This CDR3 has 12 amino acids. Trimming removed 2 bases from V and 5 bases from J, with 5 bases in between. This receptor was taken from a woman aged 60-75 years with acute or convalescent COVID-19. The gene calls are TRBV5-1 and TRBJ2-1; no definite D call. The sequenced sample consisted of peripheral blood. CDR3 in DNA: TGCGCCAGCAGCTTTTTAGACAATGAGCAGTTCTTC. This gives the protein CASSFLDNEQFF.